A selection of T cell receptor beta chains follows, all from one sample in a study of T-cell memory formation after mild COVID-19. From the 5' RACE reads, TCRdb called clonotypes with MiXCR, one entry per CDR3 protein. The table records roughly 450,000 distinct CDR3 sequences, 18% of them present only once. Source material: PBMCs or a T cell subset sorted from them (not recorded which). Source of these receptors: an adult woman who had mild COVID-19 (a few samples of this study predate the infection). Cell type and time point are not known. Each CDR3 is given with its conserved first and last residue. A D gene is named only where the DNA matches it firmly. Clone sizes are given selectively: once, few, many, or a class where the clone is expanded.

len	v_gene	j_gene	abundance	d_gene	CDR3nt	CDR3aa
14	TRBV13	TRBJ2-2	NA	TRBD1	TGTGCCAGCAGCCAGACAGGGGAAACCGGGGAGCTGTTTTTT	CASSQTGETGELFF
13	TRBV2	TRBJ2-7	few	NA	TGTGCCAGCAGTGAAGCGCAGACGGGGGAGCAGTACTTC	CASSEAQTGEQYF
16	TRBV4-1	TRBJ2-5	few	NA	TGCGCCAGCAGCCAAGGTCCCGGTGGGGGCCAAGAGACCCAGTACTTC	CASSQGPGGGQETQYF
13	TRBV24-1	TRBJ2-7	few	NA	TGTGCCACCCAAGGACAGAACTCCTACGAGCAGTACTTC	CATQGQNSYEQYF
15	TRBV18	TRBJ1-6	few	NA	TGTGCCAGCTCACCCTTCAGCTCCTATAATTCACCCCTCCACTTT	CASSPFSSYNSPLHF
17	TRBV30	TRBJ2-5	few	TRBD2	TGTGCCTGGAGGGCCTTACCGGGACTAGCGGAACAAGAGACCCAGTACTTC	CAWRALPGLAEQETQYF
13	TRBV24-1	TRBJ2-7	NA	TRBD1	TGTGCCACCAGTGACGGGACAGGGAACGAGCAGTACTTC	CATSDGTGNEQYF
15	TRBV3-1	TRBJ2-3	few	NA	TGTGCCAGCCGCGGGGACTCCGGGCGCACAGATACGCAGTATTTT	CASRGDSGRTDTQYF
14	TRBV27	TRBJ2-2	NA	NA	TGTGCCAGCAGTTTTGGGGGCTGGACCGGGGAGCTGTTTTTT	CASSFGGWTGELFF
16	TRBV6-5	TRBJ2-5	NA	NA	TGTGCCAGCAGTTCCTTACGAGGACAGGCGGGAAAGACCCAGTACTTC	CASSSLRGQAGKTQYF
14	TRBV24-1	TRBJ1-1	NA	NA	TGTGCCACCAGTGAGTTAGAGGGTCGGGTTGAAGCTTTCTTT	CATSELEGRVEAFF
15	TRBV6-5	TRBJ2-6	many	NA	TGTGCCAGCAGTTATCAGTCCTCTGGGGCCAACGTCCTGACTTTC	CASSYQSSGANVLTF
12	TRBV6-2/TRBV6-3	TRBJ2-7	NA	NA	TGTGCCAGCAGTTACCCCGGGGGCGAGCAGTACTTC	CASSYPGGEQYF
16	TRBV4-3	TRBJ1-2	few	TRBD1	TGCGCCAGCAGCCAAGGCCGGGACAGGGCCAACTATGGCTACACCTTC	CASSQGRDRANYGYTF
15	TRBV5-1	TRBJ2-5	NA	NA	TGCGCCAGCAGCTTGGCGGAGGGGCCCCCAGAGACCCAGTACTTC	CASSLAEGPPETQYF
16	TRBV24-1	TRBJ1-4	NA	TRBD1	TGTGCCACCAGTGATTCCCCGGGACAGGGGGTTGAAAAACTGTTTTTT	CATSDSPGQGVEKLFF
13	TRBV5-1	TRBJ2-5	few	NA	TGCGCCAGCAGCTTACATACCCAAGAGACCCAGTACTTC	CASSLHTQETQYF
14	TRBV14	TRBJ2-5	few	TRBD1	TGTGCCAGCAGCCATCGACAGGGGTTTGAGACCCAGTACTTC	CASSHRQGFETQYF
14	TRBV20-1	TRBJ2-1	few	TRBD1	TGCAGTGCTAACGACAGGGGAGTCCTCAATGAGCAGTTCTTC	CSANDRGVLNEQFF
16	TRBV5-4	TRBJ2-3	NA	NA	TGTGCCAGCACATACGGTCGGATAACGAACACAGATACGCAGTATTTT	CASTYGRITNTDTQYF
16	TRBV7-2	TRBJ2-1	few	TRBD2	TGTGCCAGCAGCTTAGTGGCAGCTAGCGGCTACAATGAGCAGTTCTTC	CASSLVAASGYNEQFF
13	TRBV5-1	TRBJ2-5	many	NA	TGCGCCAGCAGCTTGGTGGGAAAAGAGACCCAGTACTTC	CASSLVGKETQYF
14	TRBV5-5	TRBJ2-7	few	NA	TGTGCCAGCAGCTTTGGAAGTAACTCCTACGAGCAGTACTTC	CASSFGSNSYEQYF
15	TRBV19	TRBJ1-2	NA	NA	TGTGCCAGTAGTACGTACAGGGCATCGAACTATGGCTACACCTTC	CASSTYRASNYGYTF
14	TRBV10-3	TRBJ1-2	many	NA	TGTGCCATCCGGCCCGACAGGACGAACTATGGCTACACCTTC	CAIRPDRTNYGYTF
15	TRBV4-1	TRBJ2-1	few	TRBD1	TGCGCCAGCAGCCTCATTAGCAGGGGGTACTATGAGCAGTTCTTC	CASSLISRGYYEQFF
16	TRBV5-1	TRBJ2-5	few	NA	TGCGCCAGCAGCCGAGATTCAGGGATTTCCCAAGAGACCCAGTACTTC	CASSRDSGISQETQYF